This T cell receptor beta chain was obtained from a study of human T cells and chemical hapten exposure. Time point reported: patch test 3, about 24 weeks after DPC sensitization. Regarding treatment: therapeutic diphenylcyclopropenone sensitization with weekly scalp DPC. TCRdb analysed the RACE reads with MiXCR anew, one entry per CDR3 protein. The data show tens of thousands of distinct CDR3 sequences, under 14% seen once. Whole-study results and caveats: Healthy people's immune response may differ from that of the donors, who had alopecia. TCRs whose frequency exceeded 1 in 1000 remained the same following DPC sensitization.

This clonotype was recorded at least ten times. Its antigen is not known. Germline-derived CDR1 and CDR2 are LGHDT and YNNKEL (reference sequence). V was clipped by 4 bases and J by 5 bases; unmatched bases: 0. The CDR3 sequence is 12 residues long. The chain joins TRBV3-1 to TRBJ2-7; 9 bases line up with TRBD2. This sequence originates from a woman in her fifties or sixties with alopecia areata. Some clones in this sample may be carry-over from other donors' samples. The source was whole blood, collected in connection with sensitization to the hapten diphenylcyclopropenone (DPC). The CDR3 nucleotides are TGTGCCAGCAGCCGACTAGCGGACGAGCAGTACTTC. Translation gives CASSRLADEQYF.